This T cell receptor beta chain is drawn from a study of cytomegalovirus exposure and HLA in healthy donors. Study in general: Unique TCR beta sequences numbering 120 million or so came from 150 million to 200 million T cells in an earlier analysis.

This CDR3 has 14 amino acids. V lost 0 bases, J lost 7 bases, and 2 bases stayed unmatched. Per the germline V gene, CDR1 is MNHEY and CDR2 is SVGAGI. Regarding this clone: Its antigen remains unidentified.

The PCR used 60 Vbeta and 13 Jbeta primers. The protocol was immunoSEQ multiplex PCR, while the TCRdb copy is restricted to in-frame clones and leaves out a portion. The sample shows roughly 130,000 clones, around 69% of them seen only once. Study-wide results and caveats: Some TCR beta chains (164 of them) were listed as cytomegalovirus-associated. The authors assumed roughly uniform sequencing depth across donors for presence/absence analyses.

The TCR sequence derives from a woman aged 40 to 50 in good health and CMV-seropositive. Sequencing was done on a sample of PBMCs. V usage is TRBV6-5 and J usage is TRBJ2-1, with 8 bases that match TRBD1. DNA of the CDR3: TGTGCCAGCAGTTACTCGCAGGGGGCAAATGAGCAGTTCTTC. This codes for CASSYSQGANEQFF.